The 31 T cell receptor beta chains in this list originate from one sample, sequenced in a study of neurological immune-mediated disorders. TCRdb re-analysed the 5' RACE reads in MiXCR, keeping a single row per CDR3 protein. This table has approximately 70,000 distinct CDR3 sequences, roughly a tenth appearing once. Time point reported: longitudinal time-point 1 (baseline). Sequenced sample: PBMCs. These receptors were obtained from a man younger than 45 in good health.

The gene calls are TRBV29-1 and TRBJ2-7, with 9 bases lining up with TRBD1. The length of the CDR3 is 14 residues. Trimming cost V 7 bases and J 6 bases; bases outside gene matches: 13. From germline, CDR1 is SQVTM and CDR2 ANQGSEA. Here the CDR3 reads CSAIRDREILEQYF. The CDR3 bases are TGCAGCGCGATCCGGGACAGGGAAATTCTCGAGCAGTACTTC.

Many counts were recorded for this clonotype. The chain is built from TRBV10-3 and TRBJ2-1; 13 bases agree with TRBD2. The CDR3 has 14 residues. From germline, CDR1 is ENHRY and CDR2 SYGVKD. The V gene end was trimmed by 9 bases and the J gene end by 3 bases; junction bases not matched to a gene: 2. The CDR3, as DNA: TGTGCCATAAGGACTAGCGGGGGCTACAATGAGCAGTTCTTC. Its protein product is CAIRTSGGYNEQFF.

The chain joins TRBV20-1 to TRBJ2-1; the match to TRBD2 covers 13 bases. The CDR3 sequence is 16 residues long. The V segment lost 5 bases and the J segment 6 bases; nucleotides outside the gene matches: 10. Per germline, CDR1 DFQATT and CDR2 SNEGSKA (reference sequence). CDR3 loop: CSAPSGTSGNSNEQFF. CDR3 coding DNA: TGCAGTGCTCCTTCCGGGACTAGCGGGAATAGCAATGAGCAGTTCTTC.

This clonotype was seen repeatedly, ten times or more. The genes are TRBV28 and TRBJ2-1; D remains unclear. The CDR3 is 15 residues long. V was cut by 2 bases and J by 4 bases, with 12 bases left in between. Germline V gene data show CDR1 as MDHEN and CDR2 as SYDVKM. The chain's CDR3 is CASSLRAVIYNEQFF. The CDR3 DNA sequence: TGTGCCAGCAGTTTAAGGGCGGTCATTTACAATGAGCAGTTCTTC.

This clonotype was recorded many times. The CDR3 DNA is TGTGCCAGCGAAGCAGTCCCGGTCGGTCGGGCAGGGGGCCCCTTATCTCTAGGAGAGCAGTACTTC. Translated: CASEAVPVGRAGGPLSLGEQYF. The chain has TRBV28 and TRBJ2-7, with TRBD1 matching over 8 bases. V trimming: 8 bases; J trimming: 7 bases; junction bases outside the gene matches: 37. In germline, CDR1 is MDHEN, CDR2 SYDVKM. This CDR3 is 22 amino acids long.

This clonotype appeared many times. The genes are TRBV20-1 and TRBJ2-7; D remains unclear. The germline V gene has CDR1 DFQATT and CDR2 SNEGSKA (reference sequence). The CDR3 length is 13 residues. V lost 3 bases to trimming and J lost 1 base, with 10 bases between them. CDR3 amino acids: CSASPGGSYEQYF. The CDR3 nucleotides are TGCAGTGCTAGTCCGGGCGGATCCTACGAGCAGTACTTC.

The CDR3: CASSEWTGGRGYTF. The CDR3 nucleotides read TGTGCCAGCAGTGAGTGGACAGGGGGCCGTGGCTACACCTTC. The chain combines TRBV6-4 with TRBJ1-2; 11 bases map to TRBD1. CDR3 length: 14 amino acids. With V trimmed by 3 bases and J by 7 bases, 4 bases remained unmatched. In germline, CDR1 is MRHNA, CDR2 SNTAGT.

This clonotype was found many times. This rearrangement joins TRBV20-1 to TRBJ1-6; TRBD1 agrees at 7 bases. CDR1 is DFQATT and CDR2 is SNEGSKA in the germline V gene (reference sequence). There are 15 residues in the CDR3. The V gene end was trimmed by 5 bases and the J gene end by 7 bases; junction bases not matched to a gene: 11. The CDR3 coding sequence is TGCAGTGCTCTAAGATCGGGACAGAGAAATTCACCCCTCCACTTT. It specifies CSALRSGQRNSPLHF.

This clonotype was counted ten times or more. The rearrangement joins TRBV5-1 to TRBJ2-2; 7 bases are shared with TRBD1. The CDR3 length is 16 residues. Trimming removed 1 base from V and 3 bases from J; junction bases left unmatched: 6. CDR1 SGHRS and CDR2 YFSETQ come from the germline V gene. CDR3 coding DNA: TGCGCCAGCAGCTTGAAAGGGGGCACGGACACCGGGGAGCTGTTTTTT. This translates into CASSLKGGTDTGELFF.

This clonotype was seen at least ten times. V usage is TRBV27 and J usage is TRBJ2-5, with D uncertain. This CDR3 is 13 amino acids long. The V gene's germline CDR1 is MNHEY and CDR2 SMNVEV (reference sequence). V was clipped by 5 bases and J by 2 bases, with 9 bases between them. The CDR3, as DNA: TGTGCCAGCAGTCCTAACACACAAGAGACCCAGTACTTC. It specifies CASSPNTQETQYF.

This clonotype was counted at least ten times. The chain combines TRBV5-1 with TRBJ1-4, with no clear D. The CDR3 is 14 amino acids. CDR1 is SGHRS, CDR2 YFSETQ, per germline. The germline V and J ends were trimmed by 0 bases and 8 bases, with 11 bases remaining between them. The chain's CDR3 is CASSLGGIDEKLFF. DNA for the CDR3: TGCGCCAGCAGCTTGGGTGGTATTGACGAAAAACTGTTTTTT.

The sample holds many counts of this clonotype. The chain couples TRBV18 to TRBJ1-4, with 7 positions matching TRBD1. With 0 bases clipped from V and 7 bases from J, the junction kept 5 bases outside the gene matches. Germline values: CDR1 KGHSH, CDR2 LQKENI. There are 15 residues in the CDR3. The CDR3 here is CASSPPEGAGEKLFF. The CDR3 nucleotides are TGTGCCAGCTCACCACCGGAGGGGGCAGGTGAAAAACTGTTTTTT.

This clonotype has a count of ten or more. The rearrangement links TRBV5-6 to TRBJ2-5; unclear D gene. V gave up 6 bases and J gave up 3 bases, with 12 bases separating them. Germline values: CDR1 SGHDT, CDR2 YYEEEE. The CDR3 contains 13 residues. CDR3 sequence (DNA): TGTGCCAGCACCTACTGGACGGAAGAGACCCAGTACTTC. Translating it yields CASTYWTEETQYF.

This clonotype was recorded many times. The V and J genes are TRBV7-9 and TRBJ2-7, with TRBD1 as a possible D gene (5 bases). Between the trimmed V and J ends, which lost 5 bases and 7 bases, there was a span of 21 bases. Germline values: CDR1 SEHNR, CDR2 FQNEAQ (reference sequence). The CDR3 contains 15 residues. The CDR3 protein is CASSPSRASKGEQYF. CDR3 DNA sequence: TGTGCCAGCAGCCCCTCCCGGGCCTCAAAGGGGGAGCAGTACTTC.

A word on this clonotype: Mismatch with germline at one junction end may stem from a read error. The V call is TRBV14, the J call TRBJ2-7; maybe TRBD2 (5 bases). Germline-derived CDR1 and CDR2 are SGHDN and FVKESK. This CDR3 is 12 amino acids long. CDR3: CASRGSSYEKYF. The DNA for the CDR3 is TGTGCCAGCAGAGGGAGCTCCTACGAGAAGTACTTC.

There are many counts of this clonotype. The chain is built from TRBV6-5 and TRBJ2-5; maybe TRBD2 (6 bases). Trimming shortened V by 2 bases and J by 4 bases, and 11 bases separated the two germline ends. Germline-derived CDR1 and CDR2 are MNHEY and SVGAGI. This CDR3 has 14 amino acids. The CDR3 DNA reads as TGTGCCAGCAGTTACCCGGGACTCCGAGAGACCCAGTACTTC. Translation gives CASSYPGLRETQYF.

This clonotype has ten or more counts. A read error may be the cause here, since a much bigger clone is one base away. The J gene is TRBJ2-5, the V gene TRBV7-2; 9 bases agree with TRBD1. The CDR3 covers 13 residues. Per the germline V gene, CDR1 is SGHTA and CDR2 is FQGNSA. Trimming cost V 5 bases and J 5 bases; bases outside gene matches: 3. The CDR3 bases are TGTGCCAGCAGCCCCGGACAGGGGGAGACCCAGTACTTC. Amino acid sequence: CASSPGQGETQYF.

There are many counts of this clonotype. This chain joins TRBV5-1 and TRBJ2-1; TRBD1 matches at 7 bases. V lost 2 bases, J lost 3 bases, and 5 bases stayed unmatched. The CDR3 totals 15 residues. The germline gives CDR1 SGHRS, CDR2 YFSETQ. The DNA of the CDR3 is TGCGCCAGCAGCTTCACAGGGGAAGGCTACAATGAGCAGTTCTTC. This sequence encodes CASSFTGEGYNEQFF.

This clonotype was picked up many times. The V call is TRBV20-1, the J call TRBJ2-3; unclear D gene. The CDR3 contains 12 residues. With 3 bases removed from V and 0 bases from J, the gap between germline ends came to 4 bases. From germline, CDR1 is DFQATT and CDR2 SNEGSKA (reference sequence). CDR3 nucleotide sequence: TGCAGTGCTAGGAGTAGCACAGATACGCAGTATTTT. Its protein is CSARSSTDTQYF.

This clonotype was picked up many times. The V and J genes are TRBV6-1 and TRBJ2-1; 11 positions match TRBD2. The V and J ends lost 6 bases and 5 bases, in that order; junction bases with no gene match: 6. There are 15 residues in the CDR3. Germline lookup yields CDR1 MNHNS and CDR2 SASEGT. The CDR3 is CASSVGLAGHNEQFF. Here the CDR3 DNA reads TGTGCCAGCAGCGTCGGACTAGCGGGCCACAATGAGCAGTTCTTC.

In its sample, this clonotype was seen many times. The chain is built from TRBV7-8 and TRBJ2-5; no definite D call. The germline V gene encodes CDR1 SGHVS and CDR2 FQNEAQ. The CDR3 loop spans 13 amino acids. Trimming pared 7 bases from V and 4 bases from J, leaving 13 bases between. The CDR3 nucleotides are TGTGCCAGCACCGAAGGGCTGGGAGAGACCCAGTACTTC. Protein product: CASTEGLGETQYF.

In its sample, this clonotype was seen once. The genes are TRBV7-8 and TRBJ2-1; 7 positions agree with TRBD2. V trimming: 6 bases; J trimming: 5 bases; junction bases outside the gene matches: 7. The CDR3 length is 14 residues. Germline lookup yields CDR1 SGHVS and CDR2 FQNEAQ. CDR3 in amino acids: CASSTGGGHNEQFF. CDR3 sequence (DNA): TGTGCCAGCAGTACGGGAGGAGGTCACAATGAGCAGTTCTTC.

This clonotype was counted between two and nine times. This clone may be a read error of a much larger clone one base away. The CDR3 sequence: CASSLHDVSSLHF. The CDR3, as DNA: TGTGCCAGCAGCTTACATGACGTCTCGTCCCTCCACTTT. The chain carries TRBV7-8 and TRBJ1-6; unclear D gene. Germline values: CDR1 SGHVS, CDR2 FQNEAQ. The CDR3 covers 13 residues. Trimming removed 2 bases at V and 14 bases at J, with 13 bases between.

This clonotype was detected ten times or more. V usage is TRBV7-9 and J usage is TRBJ2-3; TRBD1 agrees at 8 bases. Germline V gene sequence: CDR1 SEHNR, CDR2 FQNEAQ (reference sequence). There are 15 residues in the CDR3. With 3 bases clipped from V and 5 bases from J, the junction kept 7 bases outside the gene matches. The CDR3 region has the DNA TGTGCCAGCAGCTTCGCAGGGGGCTTAGGAGATACGCAGTATTTT. Protein product: CASSFAGGLGDTQYF.

This clonotype was detected only a few times. V gene TRBV6-1 combines with J gene TRBJ1-4; 9 bases align to TRBD1. The length of the CDR3 is 17 residues. Trimming cost V 10 bases and J 6 bases; bases outside gene matches: 18. Germline V gene sequence: CDR1 MNHNS, CDR2 SASEGT. CDR3: CAIQFRWGQGLDEKLFF. The CDR3 DNA sequence: TGTGCCATCCAATTCCGGTGGGGACAGGGACTAGATGAAAAACTGTTTTTT.

This clonotype has a count of ten or more. The chain joins TRBV20-1 to TRBJ2-4; weak D call: TRBD2 (6 bases). Germline CDR1 and CDR2: DFQATT and SNEGSKA (reference sequence). V was clipped by 5 bases and J by 2 bases, with 16 bases between them. There are 15 residues in the CDR3. CDR3: CSAPPGVPSKNIQYF. Written as DNA, the CDR3 is TGCAGTGCTCCCCCGGGGGTGCCCTCCAAAAACATTCAGTACTTC.

There are many counts of this clonotype. This chain uses TRBV12-3 or TRBV12-4 with TRBJ2-3, with D hard to call. This CDR3 region has 13 residues. Trimming left V 6 bases short and J 0 bases short, with 7 bases between. CDR3 in amino acids: CASSPASTDTQYF. The DNA of the CDR3 is TGTGCCAGCAGCCCGGCTAGCACAGATACGCAGTATTTT.

This clonotype was seen repeatedly, ten times or more. The chain is built from TRBV5-1 and TRBJ2-7, with a weak D call TRBD1 (5 bases). This CDR3 is built from 13 residues. V lost 4 bases, J lost 2 bases, and 10 bases lay in between. The germline gives CDR1 SGHRS, CDR2 YFSETQ. The CDR3 is CASSHDRAYEQYF. The CDR3 DNA reads as TGCGCCAGCAGCCACGACAGAGCCTACGAGCAGTACTTC.

The table lists this clonotype with many counts. The V gene is TRBV7-2, the J gene TRBJ2-7; 7 bases align to TRBD1. Unmatched junction bases numbered 6, after V lost 1 base and J lost 0 bases. Germline CDR1 is SGHTA and CDR2 is FQGNSA. The CDR3 extends over 16 amino acids. The CDR3 sequence is CASSLVGQDSSYEQYF. CDR3 sequence (DNA): TGTGCCAGCAGCTTAGTAGGACAGGACAGCTCCTACGAGCAGTACTTC.

This clonotype was seen at least ten times. The V and J genes are TRBV12-3 or TRBV12-4 and TRBJ2-7; 10 bases map to TRBD2. V was pared by 5 bases and J by 0 bases, with 4 bases of the junction left unmatched. The CDR3 is 15 residues long. The CDR3: CASSGLAVSSYEQYF. In nucleotides, the CDR3 is TGTGCCAGCAGTGGACTAGCGGTTAGCTCCTACGAGCAGTACTTC.

V gene TRBV7-9 combines with J gene TRBJ2-7; D gene ambiguous. V was shortened by 3 bases and J by 0 bases, with 9 bases between the two germline ends. The germline V gene has CDR1 SEHNR and CDR2 FQNEAQ (reference sequence). The CDR3 is 14 residues long. This CDR3 reads CASSLSQYSYEQYF. The CDR3 region has the DNA TGTGCCAGCAGCTTGAGTCAGTACTCCTACGAGCAGTACTTC.